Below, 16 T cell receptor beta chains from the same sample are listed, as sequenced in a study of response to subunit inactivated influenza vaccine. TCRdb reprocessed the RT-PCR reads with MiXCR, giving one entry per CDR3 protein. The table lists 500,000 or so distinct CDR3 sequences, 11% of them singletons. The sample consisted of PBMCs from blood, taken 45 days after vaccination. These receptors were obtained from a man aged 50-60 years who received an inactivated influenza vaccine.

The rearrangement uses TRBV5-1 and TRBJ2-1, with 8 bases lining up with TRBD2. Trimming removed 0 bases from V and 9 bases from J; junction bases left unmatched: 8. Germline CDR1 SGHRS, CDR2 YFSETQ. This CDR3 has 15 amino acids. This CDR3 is CASSLVAGGNGEQFF. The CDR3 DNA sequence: TGCGCCAGCAGCTTGGTGGCGGGAGGAAACGGTGAGCAGTTCTTC.

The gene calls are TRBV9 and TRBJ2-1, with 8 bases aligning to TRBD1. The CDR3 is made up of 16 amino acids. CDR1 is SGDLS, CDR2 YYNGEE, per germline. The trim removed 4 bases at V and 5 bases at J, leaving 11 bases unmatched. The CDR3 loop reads CASSTRTGRTDNEQFF. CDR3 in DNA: TGTGCCAGCAGCACCAGGACAGGGAGAACCGACAATGAGCAGTTCTTC.

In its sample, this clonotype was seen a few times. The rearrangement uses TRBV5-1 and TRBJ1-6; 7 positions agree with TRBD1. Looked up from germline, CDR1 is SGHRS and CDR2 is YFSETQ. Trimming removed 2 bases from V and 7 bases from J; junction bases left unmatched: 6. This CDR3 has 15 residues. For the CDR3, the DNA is TGCGCCAGCAGCTTCGGACAGGAGAACAATTCACCCCTCCACTTT. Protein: CASSFGQENNSPLHF.

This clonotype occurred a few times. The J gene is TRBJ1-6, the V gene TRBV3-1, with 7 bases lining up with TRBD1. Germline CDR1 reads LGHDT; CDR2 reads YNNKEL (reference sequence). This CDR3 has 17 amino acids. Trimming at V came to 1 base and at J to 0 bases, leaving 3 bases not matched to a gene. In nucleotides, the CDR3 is TGTGCCAGCAGCCAAGTCAGGGGGAGCTCCTATAATTCACCCCTCCACTTT. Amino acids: CASSQVRGSSYNSPLHF. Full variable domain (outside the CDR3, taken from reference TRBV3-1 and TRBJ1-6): DTAVSQTPKYLVTQMGNDKSIKCEQNLGHDTMYWYKQDSKKFLKIMFSYNNKELIINETVPNRFSPKSPDKAHLNLHINSLELGDSAVYFCASSQVRGSSYNSPLHFGNGTRLTVT.

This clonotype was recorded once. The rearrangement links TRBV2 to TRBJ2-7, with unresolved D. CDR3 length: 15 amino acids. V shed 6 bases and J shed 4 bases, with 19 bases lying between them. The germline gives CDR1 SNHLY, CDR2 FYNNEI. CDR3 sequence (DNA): TGTGCCAGCAGGCCCACACCACCTGAGATATACGAGCAGTACTTC. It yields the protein CASRPTPPEIYEQYF.

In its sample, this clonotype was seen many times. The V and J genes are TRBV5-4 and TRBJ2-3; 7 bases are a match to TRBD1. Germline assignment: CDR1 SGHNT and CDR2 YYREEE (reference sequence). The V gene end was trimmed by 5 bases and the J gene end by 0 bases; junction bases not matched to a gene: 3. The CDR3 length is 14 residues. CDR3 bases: TGTGCCAGCAGGGCAGGGGGTAGCACAGATACGCAGTATTTT. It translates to CASRAGGSTDTQYF.

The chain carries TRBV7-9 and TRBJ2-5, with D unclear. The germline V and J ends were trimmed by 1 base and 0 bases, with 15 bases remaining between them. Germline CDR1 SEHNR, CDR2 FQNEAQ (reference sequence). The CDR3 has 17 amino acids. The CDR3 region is CASSLGNPMGYQETQYF. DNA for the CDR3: TGTGCCAGCAGCTTAGGAAATCCGATGGGCTACCAAGAGACCCAGTACTTC.

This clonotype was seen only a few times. The CDR3: CASSFAPGTQETQYF. In nucleotides, the CDR3 is TGCGCCAGCAGCTTCGCTCCAGGGACCCAAGAGACCCAGTACTTC. This chain connects TRBV5-1 to TRBJ2-5; D tentatively reads TRBD1 or TRBD2 (5 bases each). Trimming cost V 2 bases and J 1 base, with 12 bases left between them. CDR3 length equals 15 residues. The germline V gene encodes CDR1 SGHRS and CDR2 YFSETQ.

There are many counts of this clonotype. CDR3 nucleotide sequence: TGCAGTGCCACCCCACGGGACAGGTTCTCCTACAATGAGCAGTTCTTC. Its translation is CSATPRDRFSYNEQFF. The chain joins TRBV20-1 to TRBJ2-1; 8 bases are shared with TRBD1. The V and J ends lost 6 bases and 0 bases, in that order; junction bases with no gene match: 10. Germline CDR1 is DFQATT and CDR2 is SNEGSKA (reference sequence). CDR3 length: 16 amino acids.

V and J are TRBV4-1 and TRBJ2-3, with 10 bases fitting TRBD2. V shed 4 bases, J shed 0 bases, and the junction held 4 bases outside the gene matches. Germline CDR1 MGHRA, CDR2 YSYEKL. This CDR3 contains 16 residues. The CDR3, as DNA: TGCGCCAGCAGCCCCGGACTAGCGGTTAGCACAGATACGCAGTATTTT. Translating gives CASSPGLAVSTDTQYF.

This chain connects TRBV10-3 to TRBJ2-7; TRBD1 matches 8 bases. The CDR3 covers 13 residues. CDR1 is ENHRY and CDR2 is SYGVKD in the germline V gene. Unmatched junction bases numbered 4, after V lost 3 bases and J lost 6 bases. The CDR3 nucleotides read TGTGCCATCAGTGACCAGGGGGCGGGCGAGCAGTACTTC. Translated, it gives CAISDQGAGEQYF.

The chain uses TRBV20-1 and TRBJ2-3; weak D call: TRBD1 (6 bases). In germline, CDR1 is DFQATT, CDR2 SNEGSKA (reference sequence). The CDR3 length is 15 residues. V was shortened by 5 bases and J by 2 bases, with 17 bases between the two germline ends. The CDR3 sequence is CSAGKPTGSTDTQYF. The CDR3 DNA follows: TGCAGTGCTGGAAAGCCGACAGGATCCACAGATACGCAGTATTTT.

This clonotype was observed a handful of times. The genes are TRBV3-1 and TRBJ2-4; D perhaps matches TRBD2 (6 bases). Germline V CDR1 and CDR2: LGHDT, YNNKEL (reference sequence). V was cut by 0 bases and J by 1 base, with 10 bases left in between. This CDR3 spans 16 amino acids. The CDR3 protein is CASSQDGGAAKNIQYF. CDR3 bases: TGTGCCAGCAGCCAAGATGGAGGGGCCGCCAAAAACATTCAGTACTTC.

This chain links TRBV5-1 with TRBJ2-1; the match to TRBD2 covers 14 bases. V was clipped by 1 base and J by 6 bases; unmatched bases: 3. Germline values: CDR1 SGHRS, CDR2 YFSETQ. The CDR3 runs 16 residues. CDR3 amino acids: CASSLPTSGRANEQFF. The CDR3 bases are TGCGCCAGCAGCTTGCCGACTAGCGGGAGGGCCAATGAGCAGTTCTTC.

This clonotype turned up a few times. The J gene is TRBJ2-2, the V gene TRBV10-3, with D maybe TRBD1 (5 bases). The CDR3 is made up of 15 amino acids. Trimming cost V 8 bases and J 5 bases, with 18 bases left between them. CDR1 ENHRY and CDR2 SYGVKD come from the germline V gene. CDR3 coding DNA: TGTGCCATCGGAAGCAGCAGGGAATTGACCGGGGAGCTGTTTTTT. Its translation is CAIGSSRELTGELFF.

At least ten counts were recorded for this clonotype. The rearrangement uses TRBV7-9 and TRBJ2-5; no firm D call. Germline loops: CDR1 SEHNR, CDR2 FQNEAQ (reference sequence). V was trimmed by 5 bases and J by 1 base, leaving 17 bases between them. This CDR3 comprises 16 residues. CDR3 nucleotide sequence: TGTGCCAGCAGCCCAACACAAAACTTAGTCCAAGAGACCCAGTACTTC. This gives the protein CASSPTQNLVQETQYF.